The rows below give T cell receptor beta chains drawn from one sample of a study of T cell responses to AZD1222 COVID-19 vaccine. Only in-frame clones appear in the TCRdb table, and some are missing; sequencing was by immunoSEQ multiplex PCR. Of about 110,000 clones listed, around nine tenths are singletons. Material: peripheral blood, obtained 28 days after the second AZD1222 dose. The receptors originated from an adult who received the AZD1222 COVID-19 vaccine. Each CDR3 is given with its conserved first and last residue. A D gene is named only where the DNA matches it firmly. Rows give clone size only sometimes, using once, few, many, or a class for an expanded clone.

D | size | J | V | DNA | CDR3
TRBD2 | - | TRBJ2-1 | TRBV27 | TGTGCCAGCAGTTTAAGTGCTAGCGGGAGTGGAGAGCAGTTCTTC | CASSLSASGSGEQFF
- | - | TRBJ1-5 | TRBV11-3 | TGTGCCAGCAGCTTAAACCAGCCCCAGCATTTT | CASSLNQPQHF
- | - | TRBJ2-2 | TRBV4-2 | TGTGCCAGCAGCCAAGCCCTCGCTGACACCGGGGAGCTGTTTTTT | CASSQALADTGELFF
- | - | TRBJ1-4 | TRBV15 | TGTGCCACCAGGTGGGGGACAAGTGGCGGAAAACTGTTTTTT | CATRWGTSGGKLFF
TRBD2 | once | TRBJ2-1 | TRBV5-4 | TGTGCCAGCAGCTCCGGGACTAGCAGGACCTACAATGAGCAGTTCTTC | CASSSGTSRTYNEQFF
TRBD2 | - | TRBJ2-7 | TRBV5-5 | TGTGCCAGCATCCAGACTAGCGGGCCCCCCGGGCAGTACTTC | CASIQTSGPPGQYF
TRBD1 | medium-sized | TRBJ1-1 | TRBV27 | TGTGCCAGCAGACTAGACAGGGGGCTAACTGAAGCTTTCTTT | CASRLDRGLTEAFF
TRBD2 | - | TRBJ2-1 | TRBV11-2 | TGTGCCAGCAGCTTAGCGGGAGGAAGCCCCGCTGAGCAGTTCTTC | CASSLAGGSPAEQFF
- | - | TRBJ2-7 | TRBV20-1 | TGCAGTGCTGGGGTCCACCGGGAGCAGTACTTC | CSAGVHREQYF
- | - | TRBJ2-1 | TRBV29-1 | TGCAGCGTCCCCTTAGGAGGAAGGAGCTCCTACAATGAGCAGTTCTTC | CSVPLGGRSSYNEQFF
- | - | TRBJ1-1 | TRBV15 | TGTGCCACCAGCAGAGCTGGGGGCGGCACTGAAGCTTTCTTT | CATSRAGGGTEAFF
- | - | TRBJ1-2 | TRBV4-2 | TGTGCCAGCATCCCCCAACAGGGCTCCCCCTATGGCTACACCTTC | CASIPQQGSPYGYTF
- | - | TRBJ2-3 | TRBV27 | TGTGCCAGCTCCCCGGGGGCCACAGATACGCAGTATTTT | CASSPGATDTQYF
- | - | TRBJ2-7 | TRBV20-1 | TGCAGTGCTAGGTACAGGGAGGAGCAGTACTTC | CSARYREEQYF
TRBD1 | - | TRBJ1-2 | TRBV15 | TGTGCCACCAGCAGAGATCGGTCAGGGGGGTTGTATAACTATGGCTACACCTTC | CATSRDRSGGLYNYGYTF
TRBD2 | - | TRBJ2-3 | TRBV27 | TGTGCCAGCAGTAGGCGGGGGGGCACAGATACGCAGTATTTT | CASSRRGGTDTQYF
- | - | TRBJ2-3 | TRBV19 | TGTGCCAGTAGTATAACTGGTCGGGGCACAGATACGCAGTATTTT | CASSITGRGTDTQYF
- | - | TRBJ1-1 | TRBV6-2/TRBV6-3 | TGTGCCAGCAGTTACGGGTGGGGAAACACTGAAGCTTTCTTT | CASSYGWGNTEAFF
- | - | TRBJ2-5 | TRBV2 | TGTGCCAGCGGATCTTTAACGGGAGAAGAGACCCAGTACTTC | CASGSLTGEETQYF
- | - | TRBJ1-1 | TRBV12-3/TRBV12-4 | TGTGCCAGCAGTTTTTATGCGAACACTGAAGCTTTCTTT | CASSFYANTEAFF
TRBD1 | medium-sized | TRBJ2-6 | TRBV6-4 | TGTGCCAGCGGGGGACAGGAAGCCTCCTCTGGGGCCAACGTCCTGACTTTC | CASGGQEASSGANVLTF
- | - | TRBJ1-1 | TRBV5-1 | TGCGCCAGCAGGCACGACAGGTCTGGCACTGAAGCTTTCTTT | CASRHDRSGTEAFF
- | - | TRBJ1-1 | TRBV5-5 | TGTGCCAGCAGCTTTCAGGGCTCTGAAGCTTTCTTT | CASSFQGSEAFF
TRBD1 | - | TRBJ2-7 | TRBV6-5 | TGTGCCAGCAGTCAATCGGGACAGAGCTACGAGCAGTACTTC | CASSQSGQSYEQYF
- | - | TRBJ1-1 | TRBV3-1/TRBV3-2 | TGTGCCAGCAGCCAACCAAGGTGGGGGAAGGGCACTGAAGCTTTCTTT | CASSQPRWGKGTEAFF
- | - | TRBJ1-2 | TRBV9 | TGTGCCAGCAGCGTAGGGGGGATGAGGTATGGCTACACCTTC | CASSVGGMRYGYTF
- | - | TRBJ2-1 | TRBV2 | TGTGCCAGCCTTTCTTTAGGACGGACCGATGAGCAGTTCTTC | CASLSLGRTDEQFF
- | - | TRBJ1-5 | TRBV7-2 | TGTGCCAGCAGCTTAGTGGATCCTGGTTCTGGGAATCAGCCCCAGCATTTT | CASSLVDPGSGNQPQHF
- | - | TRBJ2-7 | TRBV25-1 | TGTGCCAGCAGTAGGATCGGCTCCAGCTACGAGCAGTACTTC | CASSRIGSSYEQYF
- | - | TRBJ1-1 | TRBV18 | TGTGCCAGCTCACCAAGAACAGTGAACACTGAAGCTTTCTTT | CASSPRTVNTEAFF
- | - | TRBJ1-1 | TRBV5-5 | TGTGCCAGCAGCTTGGCCACGGGCAGGGTTGTCACTGAAGCTTTCTTT | CASSLATGRVVTEAFF
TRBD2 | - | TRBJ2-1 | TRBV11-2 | TGTGCCAGCAGCTTAAGGGGCGGGAGCCGGACCTACAATGAGCAGTTCTTC | CASSLRGGSRTYNEQFF
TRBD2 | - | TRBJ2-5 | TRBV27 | TGTGCCAGCAGTCCCGAGCGGGATCTCCAAGAGACCCAGTACTTC | CASSPERDLQETQYF
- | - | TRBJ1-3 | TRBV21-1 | TGTGCCAGCAGTCTAGGGAACACCATATATTTT | CASSLGNTIYF
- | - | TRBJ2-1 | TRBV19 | TGTGCCAGTAGTCCCGGGGGTTTCAATGAGCAGTTCTTC | CASSPGGFNEQFF
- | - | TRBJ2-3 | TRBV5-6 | TGTGCCAGCAGCTTGGCAGATACGCAGTATTTT | CASSLADTQYF
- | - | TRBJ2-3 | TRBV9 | TGTGCCAGCAGCGTAACGGACCGCACAGATACGCAGTATTTT | CASSVTDRTDTQYF
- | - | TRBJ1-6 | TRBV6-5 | TGTGCCAGCAATCCTAAAGGGGGGTCGGGTTCACCCCTCCACTTT | CASNPKGGSGSPLHF
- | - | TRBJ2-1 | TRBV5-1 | TGCGCCAGCAGCTTGGATGGGAGCTCCTACAATGAGCAGTTCTTC | CASSLDGSSYNEQFF
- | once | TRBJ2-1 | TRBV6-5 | TGTGCCAGCAGACACGGACTCGAGCAGTTCTTC | CASRHGLEQFF
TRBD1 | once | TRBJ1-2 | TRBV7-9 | TGTGCCAGCAGCCCCCCCTTGGGCAGGGGGAAAGAGAGCTACACCTTC | CASSPPLGRGKESYTF
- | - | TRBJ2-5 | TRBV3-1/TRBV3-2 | TGTGCCAGCAGCCCCTATAGGGGAGAAGAGACCCAGTACTTC | CASSPYRGEETQYF